Listed here are 16 T cell receptor beta chains from one sample, sequenced in a study of blood T cell repertoires in COVID-19. This table comes from immunoSEQ multiplex PCR, and its TCRdb copy is limited to in-frame clones, with some not included. The table records around 91,000 clones, about 85% of them present only once. Sequenced sample: peripheral blood. Receptors were obtained from an elderly man with acute or convalescent COVID-19.

The chain links TRBV3-1 (or the pseudogene TRBV3-2) to TRBJ2-7; no firm D call. Per germline, CDR1 LGHDT and CDR2 YNNKEL (reference sequence). The CDR3 has 15 residues. V was pared by 0 bases and J by 5 bases, with 14 bases between. The CDR3 bases are TGTGCCAGCAGCCAAGAACTCACCTCTGGTAACGAGCAGTACTTC. Residues: CASSQELTSGNEQYF.

The rearrangement joins TRBV5-4 to TRBJ2-7; weak D call: TRBD2 (5 bases). V gave up 0 bases and J gave up 7 bases, with 14 bases separating them. The CDR3 sequence is 14 residues long. Germline CDR1 reads SGHNT; CDR2 reads YYREEE (reference sequence). The CDR3 sequence: CASSLASSSGEQYF. DNA for the CDR3: TGTGCCAGCAGCTTGGCCTCGAGTTCGGGGGAGCAGTACTTC.

The gene calls are TRBV9 and TRBJ1-5; possible D gene TRBD1, 6 bases. The CDR3 extends over 15 amino acids. V gave up 4 bases and J gave up 2 bases, with 13 bases separating them. From germline, CDR1 is SGDLS and CDR2 YYNGEE. CDR3 sequence: CASSPGESGNQPQHF. The CDR3 DNA follows: TGTGCCAGCAGCCCAGGGGAGTCGGGCAATCAGCCCCAGCATTTT. The full variable domain, in which reference TRBV9 and TRBJ1-5 provide the parts outside the CDR3, is DSGVTQTPKHLITATGQRVTLRCSPRSGDLSVYWYQQSLDQGLQFLIQYYNGEERAKGNILERFSAQQFPDLHSELNLSSLELGDSALYFCASSPGESGNQPQHFGDGTRLSIL.

In nucleotides, the CDR3 is TGCGCCAGCAGCTTAGGACAGAACACCGGGGAGCTGTTTTTT. It is translated as CASSLGQNTGELFF. The chain joins TRBV5-1 to TRBJ2-2, with D possibly matching TRBD1 (5 bases). Between the trimmed V and J ends, which lost 2 bases and 1 base, there was a span of 6 bases. Germline CDR1 is SGHRS and CDR2 is YFSETQ. This CDR3 is built from 14 residues.

The chain links TRBV3-1 (or the pseudogene TRBV3-2) to TRBJ2-2, with D tentatively TRBD2 (5 bases). CDR3 length: 16 amino acids. Germline V lookup: CDR1 LGHDT, CDR2 YNNKEL (reference sequence). Trimming removed 0 bases from V and 0 bases from J, with 8 bases in between. The CDR3, as DNA: TGTGCCAGCAGCCAAGACAGCGGAACGAACACCGGGGAGCTGTTTTTT. Translating gives CASSQDSGTNTGELFF.

This chain joins TRBV25-1 and TRBJ1-2, with D perhaps matching TRBD1 (6 bases). V was cut by 4 bases and J by 2 bases, with 14 bases left in between. Germline V gene lookup returns CDR1 MGHDK and CDR2 SYGVNS. The CDR3 has 15 amino acids. In DNA, the CDR3 is TGTGCCAGCAGTGCCCGGGCAGGGGCGAACTATGGCTACACCTTC. Its translation: CASSARAGANYGYTF.

The chain's CDR3 is CASSRRLAGSTDTQYF. The DNA for the CDR3 is TGTGCCAGCAGCCGTCGACTAGCGGGTAGCACAGATACGCAGTATTTT. The chain combines TRBV3-1 (or the pseudogene TRBV3-2) with TRBJ2-3; 10 nucleotides line up with TRBD2. Germline loops: CDR1 LGHDT, CDR2 YNNKEL (reference sequence). The length of the CDR3 is 16 residues. Germline trimming cut 4 bases from V and 0 bases from J; bases unmatched to any gene: 4.

This clone has ten or more counts. The chain carries TRBV4-3 and TRBJ2-7, with D hard to call. V was trimmed by 0 bases and J by 9 bases, leaving 15 bases between them. Germline V gene lookup returns CDR1 LGHNA and CDR2 YSLEER. This CDR3 contains 14 residues. DNA for the CDR3: TGCGCCAGCAGCCAAGATGGATATACCTCGGGGCAGTACTTC. This encodes CASSQDGYTSGQYF.

The chain carries TRBV9 and TRBJ2-1, with 7 bases identical to TRBD1. The CDR3 length is 18 residues. CDR1 SGDLS and CDR2 YYNGEE come from the germline V gene. Trimming took 1 base from V and 2 from J; bases not matched to a gene: 12. The CDR3 protein is CASSVRPLAGTAYNEQFF. The DNA for the CDR3 is TGTGCCAGCAGCGTAAGACCCCTCGCCGGGACAGCCTACAATGAGCAGTTCTTC.

The chain couples TRBV7-3 to TRBJ2-5; 10 nucleotides align to TRBD2. The germline V gene encodes CDR1 SGHTA and CDR2 FQGTGA. The CDR3 sequence is 16 residues long. With V trimmed by 5 bases and J by 5 bases, 11 bases remained unmatched. The CDR3 DNA reads TGTGCCAGCAGCCTTGGTGATAGCGGGAGGCGGGAGACCCAGTACTTC. Translating it yields CASSLGDSGRRETQYF.

This clone was picked up one time. The chain combines TRBV15 with TRBJ2-2; possibly TRBD1 for D (6 bases). Per germline, CDR1 LNHNV and CDR2 YYDKDF (reference sequence). This CDR3 spans 13 amino acids. Trimming cost V 3 bases and J 9 bases, with 11 bases left between them. The CDR3 protein is CATSREQGWELFF. Here the CDR3 DNA reads TGTGCCACCAGCAGGGAACAGGGCTGGGAGCTGTTTTTT.

The V call is TRBV6-5, the J call TRBJ2-3, with unresolved D. Looked up from germline, CDR1 is MNHEY and CDR2 is SVGAGI. V dropped 5 bases and J dropped 1 base, with 13 bases sitting between them. CDR3 length: 15 amino acids. The CDR3 here is CASSTLETGTDTQYF. The CDR3 bases are TGTGCCAGCAGTACGCTGGAGACTGGCACAGATACGCAGTATTTT.

This chain links TRBV30 with TRBJ1-5, with 8 bases fitting TRBD1. Looked up from germline, CDR1 is GTSNPN and CDR2 is SVGIG (reference sequence). After removal of 3 bases from V and 5 bases from J, the junction contained 9 bases not matched to a gene. There are 15 residues in the CDR3. The CDR3 here is CAWSSGTGPYQPQHF. CDR3 DNA sequence: TGTGCCTGGAGCTCGGGGACAGGACCTTATCAGCCCCAGCATTTT.

The chain recombines TRBV6-1 with TRBJ1-2; 9 bases are shared with TRBD1. The CDR3 is 15 amino acids. Germline lookup yields CDR1 MNHNS and CDR2 SASEGT. Trimming cost V 0 bases and J 8 bases; bases outside gene matches: 7. The CDR3 sequence is CASSEAGQGRRGYTF. The CDR3 bases are TGTGCCAGCAGTGAAGCGGGACAGGGACGGAGAGGCTACACCTTC.

This rearrangement joins TRBV6-5 to TRBJ1-1; 8 nucleotides align to TRBD1. CDR3 length: 13 residues. From germline, CDR1 is MNHEY and CDR2 SVGAGI. V lost 7 bases, J lost 3 bases, and 4 bases stayed unmatched. The CDR3 sequence: CASTRQGYTEAFF. CDR3 DNA: TGTGCCAGCACAAGACAGGGGTACACTGAAGCTTTCTTT.

V is TRBV28 and J is TRBJ2-7, with TRBD1 matching 9 bases. The V gene's germline CDR1 is MDHEN and CDR2 SYDVKM. The CDR3 is made up of 14 amino acids. V dropped 7 bases and J dropped 3; count of bases not matched to a gene: 7. CDR3 loop: CASTFGGQGYEQYF. CDR3 sequence (DNA): TGTGCCAGCACCTTCGGGGGACAGGGCTACGAGCAGTACTTC.